This T cell receptor beta chain was sequenced for a study of blood T cell repertoires in COVID-19. On the study more broadly: PBMCs, B-cell-depleted T cells, or T cells were the source of the cDNA or gDNA that made up the material.

As processed by the authors: How many nucleated cells were present was estimated from reference gene primer amplification. Using immunoSEQ multiplex PCR, the repertoire was profiled, and TCRdb retains in-frame clones only, with some absent. The V and J calls and the clone size are those of that table, but D and trimming were determined from the DNA. This sample has 55,000 to 75,000 clones; roughly 80% occur once, and the top ten carry 25% to 30%. The V end was cut by 6 bases, the J end by 7 bases, with 13 bases between. The CDR3 extends over 13 amino acids. The rearrangement links TRBV12-3 or TRBV12-4 to TRBJ1-5; the D gene is possibly TRBD1 (6 bases). The source material was peripheral blood. This TCR derives from a man aged 65 to 85 with acute or convalescent COVID-19. In DNA form, the CDR3 reads TGTGCCAGCAGCTCTACAGGGCTCCAGCCCCAGCATTTT. Translation gives CASSSTGLQPQHF.